This TCR beta chain was profiled in a study of PD-1 blockade in classical Hodgkin lymphoma. Overall study context: It was nivolumab at 3 mg/kg, given intravenously every 2 weeks, that patients received.

This clone was seen only a few times. Other DNA sequences in the sample encode the same CDR3. Germline CDR1 LGHNA, CDR2 YNFKEQ. V lost 0 bases and J lost 1, with 6 bases in between. The CDR3 sequence is 14 residues long. Stated time point: cycle 4 day 1 (C4D1), after six to seven weeks of nivolumab. Relapse was seen in all patients after autologous stem cell transplantation, and brentuximab vedotin exposure was variable. Under best response, outcomes were complete response, partial response or progressive disease. Data came from immunoSEQ multiplex PCR; TCRdb stores just in-frame clones and leaves some out. The sample shows roughly 17,000 clones, 83% of them seen only once.

The material sequenced was peripheral blood mononuclear cells (PBMCs), taken before the fourth cycle of nivolumab. This chain links TRBV4-2 with TRBJ1-1; no reliable D call. This TCR derives from a human donor with classical Hodgkin lymphoma. The chain's CDR3 is CASSQDSGNTEAFF. The CDR3 bases are TGTGCCAGCAGCCAAGATTCAGGGAACACTGAAGCTTTCTTT.